A selection of T cell receptor beta chains follows, all from one sample in a study of blood T cell repertoires in COVID-19. Sequencing used immunoSEQ multiplex PCR; TCRdb keeps in-frame clones, though not all of them. Here the sample spans about 480,000 clones, 75% to 90% being singletons. Sequenced sample: peripheral blood. Receptor source: a man aged 18 to 29 with COVID-19, enrolled during active disease. Both conserved end residues are trimmed from each CDR3.

V: TRBV5-1; J: TRBJ1-1; CDR3: ASSLSGITEAF
V: TRBV11-2; J: TRBJ2-1; CDR3: ASSAGRGVYNEQF
V: TRBV19; J: TRBJ1-1; CDR3: ATREGNTEAF
V: TRBV3-1/TRBV3-2; J: TRBJ2-5; CDR3: ASSQGATQETQY
V: TRBV9; J: TRBJ2-3; CDR3: ASSVLKTGPGTDTQY
V: TRBV3-1/TRBV3-2; J: TRBJ2-5; CDR3: ASSLRTSGGGKETQY
V: TRBV30; J: TRBJ1-1; CDR3: AWSVTGGNTEAF
V: TRBV3-1/TRBV3-2; J: TRBJ2-7; CDR3: ASSPDAGQGTYEQY
V: TRBV29-1; J: TRBJ2-5; CDR3: SVGLALAETQY
V: TRBV7-6; J: TRBJ2-3; CDR3: ASSLLAGVRYTQY
V: TRBV3-1/TRBV3-2; J: TRBJ1-1; CDR3: ASRLGLTEAF
V: TRBV4-2; J: TRBJ2-7; CDR3: ASSQATGTYEQY
V: TRBV20-1; J: TRBJ2-5; CDR3: SASSPQGRETQY
V: TRBV10-2; J: TRBJ1-6; CDR3: ASSERGIKDSPLH
V: TRBV18; J: TRBJ1-2; CDR3: ASSPQVTNYGYT
V: TRBV19; J: TRBJ2-2; CDR3: ASSGGELF
V: TRBV5-4; J: TRBJ1-1; CDR3: ASSFAQTNTEAF
V: TRBV6-1; J: TRBJ1-2; CDR3: ASSESVVQSYGYT
V: TRBV30; J: TRBJ1-4; CDR3: AWTAGTEKLF
V: TRBV15; J: TRBJ2-2; CDR3: ATSGTTFNTGELF
V: TRBV27; J: TRBJ2-2; CDR3: ASSPSGTRNTGELF
V: TRBV3-1/TRBV3-2; J: TRBJ2-7; CDR3: ASSQGIGGNSYEQY
V: TRBV9; J: TRBJ2-1; CDR3: ASSVDQGAYNEQF
V: TRBV11-2; J: TRBJ2-5; CDR3: ASSLVDSGRAVETQY
V: TRBV11-3; J: TRBJ2-2; CDR3: ASSLRENTGELF
V: TRBV7-9; J: TRBJ2-1; CDR3: ASNRGGAYNEQF
V: TRBV7-3; J: TRBJ2-3; CDR3: ASSLNAGTDTQY
V: TRBV13; J: TRBJ2-7; CDR3: ASSLGQGIYEQY
V: TRBV12-3/TRBV12-4; J: TRBJ2-1; CDR3: ASKLRERNEQF
V: TRBV9; J: TRBJ2-7; CDR3: ASSVSEGQGDEQY
V: TRBV6-5; J: TRBJ1-1; CDR3: ASSSTPGETEAF
V: TRBV6-1; J: TRBJ1-5; CDR3: ASSERGGSSHQPQH
V: TRBV29-1; J: TRBJ2-2; CDR3: SVDNGLNTGELF
V: TRBV5-8; J: TRBJ1-4; CDR3: ASSLADRGPNEKLF
V: TRBV28; J: TRBJ1-2; CDR3: ASISGIDFGYT
V: TRBV5-4; J: TRBJ2-1; CDR3: ASSLGGGAEYNEQF
V: TRBV4-2; J: TRBJ1-5; CDR3: ASSQDGQTPGNQPQH
V: TRBV12-5; J: TRBJ1-1; CDR3: ASADTGVTEAF
V: TRBV7-2; J: TRBJ1-1; CDR3: ASSLGRVIRNTEAF
V: TRBV7-2; J: TRBJ2-5; CDR3: ASSRRRQSQETQY
V: TRBV4-1; J: TRBJ1-6; CDR3: ASSQDSWANSPLH
V: TRBV19; J: TRBJ1-4; CDR3: ASMRDRRPGILF
V: TRBV24-1; J: TRBJ2-5; CDR3: ATSDSPKETQY
V: TRBV6-5; J: TRBJ2-1; CDR3: ASSYSFGQYNEQF
V: TRBV7-2; J: TRBJ1-5; CDR3: ASSSDLTGFDQPQH
V: TRBV20-1; J: TRBJ2-7; CDR3: RTSATYEQY
V: TRBV6-4; J: TRBJ1-2; CDR3: ASSGGSSGYT
V: TRBV15; J: TRBJ1-4; CDR3: ATSSRGATNEKLF
V: TRBV4-1; J: TRBJ2-7; CDR3: ASSPAGAGLIEQY
V: TRBV10-2; J: TRBJ2-1; CDR3: ASSEAIGGNEQF
V: TRBV6-2/TRBV6-3; J: TRBJ2-7; CDR3: ASSPITSGAPYEQY